Each of the 13 T cell receptor beta chains below was sequenced from the same sample in a study of T cells of healthy individuals. TCRdb ran MiXCR on the 5' RACE reads and lists one entry per CDR3 protein. Altogether about 96,000 distinct CDR3 sequences are present, 15% to 20% being singletons, with the ten largest covering approximately 5.7%. The receptors come from a human donor in good health.

J is TRBJ1-3 and V is TRBV5-1; no definite D call. Germline lookup yields CDR1 SGHRS and CDR2 YFSETQ. The CDR3 covers 12 residues. V dropped 4 bases and J dropped 4 bases, with 6 bases sitting between them. CDR3 protein: CASSLQGNTIYF. CDR3 DNA sequence: TGCGCCAGCAGCCTCCAGGGAAACACCATATATTTT.

This clonotype appeared a single time. This sequence joins TRBV6-2 or TRBV6-3 and TRBJ2-7, with unresolved D. The CDR3 is made up of 14 amino acids. Germline V CDR1 and CDR2: MNHEY, SVGEGT. V lost 6 bases, J lost 0 bases, and 12 bases lay in between. The CDR3 reads CASSSTRSSYEQYF. The CDR3 bases are TGTGCCAGCAGCTCTACCAGGAGCTCCTACGAGCAGTACTTC.

This clonotype was counted a few times. The chain uses TRBV29-1 and TRBJ1-1, with a possible D match to TRBD1 (5 bases). V was clipped by 4 bases and J by 0 bases, with 12 bases between them. CDR1 is SQVTM and CDR2 is ANQGSEA in the germline V gene. CDR3 length equals 14 residues. The CDR3 protein is CSVVKGIMNTEAFF. CDR3 nucleotides: TGCAGCGTTGTTAAGGGGATAATGAACACTGAAGCTTTCTTT. Full variable domain (remainder filled in from reference TRBV29-1 and TRBJ1-1): SAVISQKPSRDICQRGTSLTIQCQVDSQVTMMFWYRQQPGQSLTLIATANQGSEATYESGFVIDKFPISRPNLTFSTLTVSNMSPEDSSIYLCSVVKGIMNTEAFFGQGTRLTVV.

The chain links TRBV9 to TRBJ2-3; no firm D call. The CDR3 spans 16 residues. Germline V gives CDR1 SGDLS, CDR2 YYNGEE. The V end lost 1 base, the J end lost 4 bases, and 16 bases lay between the germline ends. CDR3 bases: TGTGCCAGCAGCGTAAGGGCTAGTGGGATCTCAGATACGCAGTATTTT. Its translation is CASSVRASGISDTQYF.

This clonotype was recorded many times. The rearrangement uses TRBV4-3 and TRBJ1-6; possible D gene TRBD1, 6 bases. The germline CDR1 and CDR2 sequences are LGHNA and YSLEER. This CDR3 is built from 15 residues. V lost 0 bases to trimming and J lost 9 bases, with 12 bases between them. The CDR3 region has the DNA TGCGCCAGCAGCCAAGATGCGGGGGCTGGTTCACCCCTCCACTTT. Translating gives CASSQDAGAGSPLHF.

This clonotype came up many times. The chain combines TRBV2 with TRBJ2-3, with TRBD2 identical over 8 bases. The germline V gene encodes CDR1 SNHLY and CDR2 FYNNEI. The CDR3 covers 15 residues. J lost 6 bases, V lost 6 bases, and 11 bases had no gene match. Here the CDR3 reads CASSLLAVNGDTQYF. CDR3 nucleotide sequence: TGTGCCAGCAGCCTACTAGCGGTAAACGGTGATACGCAGTATTTT.

This clonotype showed up just a few times. The rearrangement uses TRBV6-2 or TRBV6-3 and TRBJ2-5; D is unclear. This CDR3 is built from 12 residues. V lost 7 bases, J lost 7 bases, and 13 bases lay in between. The germline V gene encodes CDR1 MNHEY and CDR2 SVGEGT. CDR3 protein: CASNRHMGTQYF. For the CDR3, the DNA is TGTGCCAGCAATCGACACATGGGGACCCAGTACTTC.

The V call is TRBV5-1, the J call TRBJ2-7; D is undetermined. Looked up from germline, CDR1 is SGHRS and CDR2 is YFSETQ. This CDR3 contains 15 residues. With 2 bases removed from V and 5 bases from J, the gap between germline ends came to 17 bases. Here the CDR3 DNA reads TGCGCCAGCAGCTTATCTGACCCTAGAATCCACGAGCAGTACTTC. Its protein is CASSLSDPRIHEQYF.

In this sample, this clonotype turned up a few times. The rearrangement links TRBV6-2 or TRBV6-3 to TRBJ2-1; 10 nucleotides match TRBD1. V gave up 5 bases and J gave up 6 bases; unmatched junction bases: 7. This CDR3 region has 15 residues. Germline V gene sequence: CDR1 MNHEY, CDR2 SVGEGT. The CDR3 bases are TGTGCCAGCAGTCCCGGGACAGGGGAATCCAATGAGCAGTTCTTC. Protein sequence: CASSPGTGESNEQFF.

The chain links TRBV30 to TRBJ2-4; weak D call: TRBD1 (6 bases). The CDR3 loop spans 16 amino acids. Germline values: CDR1 GTSNPN, CDR2 SVGIG (reference sequence). V shed 1 base and J shed 0 bases, with 13 bases lying between them. The DNA for the CDR3 is TGTGCCTGGAGTGACGGGACATTACTAGCCAAAAACATTCAGTACTTC. Its translation is CAWSDGTLLAKNIQYF.

This clonotype was seen a few times. V gene TRBV6-5 combines with J gene TRBJ2-6, with D possibly being TRBD1 or TRBD2 (6 bases each). The CDR3 has 20 residues. Between the trimmed V and J ends, which lost 5 bases and 0 bases, there was a span of 23 bases. The germline V gene has CDR1 MNHEY and CDR2 SVGAGI. CDR3 DNA sequence: TGTGCCAGCAGTCCCCCCGGAGGGGGGTTTTTGAGCTCTGGGGCCAACGTCCTGACTTTC. Protein sequence: CASSPPGGGFLSSGANVLTF.

The gene calls are TRBV12-3 or TRBV12-4 and TRBJ2-7, with no clear D. The CDR3 loop spans 14 amino acids. V was cut by 6 bases and J by 5 bases, with 17 bases left in between. The CDR3 region has the DNA TGTGCCAGCAGCCACCCTCAAGTAACACACGAGCAGTACTTC. Its translation is CASSHPQVTHEQYF.

This clonotype showed up many times. The genes are TRBV5-1 and TRBJ2-1; D remains unclear. Per germline, CDR1 SGHRS and CDR2 YFSETQ. The CDR3 totals 17 residues. The germline V and J ends were trimmed by 2 bases and 0 bases, with 15 bases remaining between them. The CDR3 loop is CASSFTGPDSSYNEQFF. DNA of the CDR3: TGCGCCAGCAGCTTTACGGGCCCGGATAGCTCCTACAATGAGCAGTTCTTC.